The 27 T cell receptor beta chains given below trace back to one sample, sequenced in a study of radiotherapy plus CTLA-4 blockade in lung cancer. Here immunoSEQ multiplex PCR was the method, and the copy in TCRdb shows in-frame clones only, minus some. The data contain roughly 75,000 clones, more than 80% of them singletons. Sequences were derived from peripheral blood, sampled from a patient treated with radiotherapy plus ipilimumab. Receptors originate from a human donor with non-small cell lung cancer who had stable disease on radiotherapy plus ipilimumab.

V usage is TRBV18 and J usage is TRBJ1-1; TRBD1 matches 7 bases. Per the germline V gene, CDR1 is KGHSH and CDR2 is LQKENI. This CDR3 spans 16 amino acids. With V trimmed by 0 bases and J by 2 bases, 6 bases remained unmatched. CDR3 DNA: TGTGCCAGCTCACCACCGCGGGACAGCCCAAACACTGAAGCTTTCTTT. Encoded protein: CASSPPRDSPNTEAFF. Together with reference TRBV18 and TRBJ1-1, the CDR3 gives the full variable domain: NAGVMQNPRHLVRRRGQEARLRCSPMKGHSHVYWYRQLPEEGLKFMVYLQKENIIDESGMPKERFSAEFPKEGPSILRIQQVVRGDSAAYFCASSPPRDSPNTEAFFGQGTRLTVV.

In its sample, this clone was seen a few times. The genes are TRBV5-4 and TRBJ1-6; 7 nucleotides match TRBD1. Germline V gene sequence: CDR1 SGHNT, CDR2 YYREEE (reference sequence). The CDR3 runs 16 residues. Trimming removed 2 bases from V and 6 bases from J; junction bases left unmatched: 8. The CDR3 nucleotides are TGTGCCAGCAGCTTCTATCGGAGGGACAGTAATTCACCCCTCCACTTT. Translation: CASSFYRRDSNSPLHF.

The genes are TRBV21-1 and TRBJ2-1; the D call TRBD2 from the table was never checked on the DNA. TRBV21-1 constitutes a pseudogene. This CDR3 is 19 amino acids long. The CDR3 region has the DNA TGTGCCAGCAGCAAATGCATCGAGGGGACTAGCGGCGCACGATATGAGCAGTTCTTC. It yields the protein CASSKCIEGTSGARYEQFF.

The J gene is TRBJ2-5, the V gene TRBV15; TRBD2 matches 8 bases. The germline gives CDR1 LNHNV, CDR2 YYDKDF (reference sequence). After removal of 3 bases from V and 3 bases from J, the junction contained 3 bases not matched to a gene. This CDR3 region has 14 residues. Here the CDR3 DNA reads TGTGCCACCAGCAGGCCGCGGGGGGAAGAGACCCAGTACTTC. Amino acids: CATSRPRGEETQYF.

V is TRBV7-9 and J is TRBJ2-7; D possibly corresponds to TRBD2 (5 bases). Trimming took 5 bases from V and 3 from J, leaving 14 bases between them. Per the germline V gene, CDR1 is SEHNR and CDR2 is FQNEAQ (reference sequence). The CDR3 has 14 amino acids. The DNA for the CDR3 is TGTGCCAGCAGCCCAGCAGGACTCCTCTACGAGCAGTACTTC. Its protein is CASSPAGLLYEQYF. Using reference TRBV7-9 and TRBJ2-7 for the parts outside the CDR3, the full variable domain is DTGVSQNPRHKITKRGQNVTFRCDPISEHNRLYWYRQTLGQGPEFLTYFQNEAQLEKSRLLSDRFSAERPKGSFSTLEIQRTEQGDSAMYLCASSPAGLLYEQYFGPGTRLTVT.

This clone was observed once. This chain connects TRBV19 to TRBJ2-3; either TRBD1 or TRBD2 may supply D (5 bases each). CDR3 size: 15 residues. CDR1 is LNHDA, CDR2 SQIVND, per germline (reference sequence). Trimming removed 7 bases from V and 2 bases from J, with 16 bases in between. The chain's CDR3 is CASMVRGQVTDTQYF. CDR3 coding DNA: TGTGCCAGTATGGTGAGGGGCCAAGTCACAGATACGCAGTATTTT.

The chain employs TRBV10-1 and TRBJ2-7; no clear D gene. From germline, CDR1 is WNHNN and CDR2 SYGVQD (reference sequence). The ends were cut back, 6 bases at V and 2 bases at J, with 20 bases in the middle. The CDR3 covers 16 residues. CDR3 DNA sequence: TGCGCCAGCAGGATTGGACGGGTCGGAAAACCCTACGAGCAGTACTTC. This sequence encodes CASRIGRVGKPYEQYF.

The chain links TRBV25-1 to TRBJ1-6, with TRBD1 matching 8 bases. With V trimmed by 6 bases and J by 2 bases, 9 bases remained unmatched. CDR3 length equals 17 residues. The germline gives CDR1 MGHDK, CDR2 SYGVNS. The CDR3 protein is CASSQTGQGTYNSPLHF. The CDR3 DNA reads as TGTGCCAGCAGCCAAACCGGACAGGGTACCTATAATTCACCCCTCCACTTT.

The gene calls are TRBV5-4 and TRBJ1-1; D possibly corresponds to TRBD1 (5 bases). The CDR3 sequence is 14 residues long. Germline assignment: CDR1 SGHNT and CDR2 YYREEE (reference sequence). V was cut by 3 bases and J by 4 bases, with 13 bases left in between. CDR3 sequence: CASSWGWVGTEAFF. The CDR3 DNA sequence: TGTGCCAGCAGCTGGGGGTGGGTCGGCACTGAAGCTTTCTTT.

V is TRBV30 and J is TRBJ2-1, with D possibly TRBD2 on 6 matching bases. V was trimmed by 2 bases and J by 9 bases, leaving 14 bases between them. The CDR3 length is 13 residues. Germline V gene lookup returns CDR1 GTSNPN and CDR2 SVGIG (reference sequence). CDR3 in DNA: TGTGCCTGGAGTCGACGGGGGAATGGTGAGCAGTTCTTC. Protein: CAWSRRGNGEQFF.

The chain recombines TRBV9 with TRBJ1-6; 7 nucleotides align to TRBD1. V lost 4 bases and J lost 4; bases outside the gene matches: 5. CDR3 size: 15 residues. Per the germline V gene, CDR1 is SGDLS and CDR2 is YYNGEE. CDR3 nucleotide sequence: TGTGCCAGCAGCTCCAAGACAGGGTATAATTCACCCCTCCACTTT. It codes for CASSSKTGYNSPLHF.

CDR3 residues: CASSYTRTGRDGEQFF. CDR3 nucleotides: TGTGCCAGCAGTTATACCCGGACAGGGAGGGATGGTGAGCAGTTCTTC. The rearrangement joins TRBV6-6 to TRBJ2-1, with D possibly being TRBD1 (8 bases). The CDR3 sequence is 16 residues long. Germline loops: CDR1 MNHNY, CDR2 SVGAGI (reference sequence). With 3 bases removed from V and 9 bases from J, the gap between germline ends came to 21 bases.

This rearrangement joins TRBV10-1 to TRBJ1-5; tentative D call: TRBD1 (5 bases). Trimming took off 0 bases at V and 6 bases at J, with 21 bases between the two ends. Germline CDR1 WNHNN, CDR2 SYGVQD (reference sequence). The CDR3 sequence is 18 residues long. CDR3 nucleotide sequence: TGCGCCAGCAGTGAGTCCGGGGGGAGAGAGGCCTTCGGTCAGCCCCAGCATTTT. The encoded protein is CASSESGGREAFGQPQHF.

As for this clone: Germline is not matched at one junction end, which may reflect a read error. The chain recombines TRBV2 with TRBJ2-7, with D unresolved. Germline V gene data show CDR1 as SNHLY and CDR2 as FYNNEI. The CDR3 contains 10 residues. The CDR3 sequence is CASTTYEQCF. The CDR3 nucleotides are TGTGCCAGTACCACCTACGAGCAGTGCTTC.

This clone occurred once. The chain has TRBV9 and TRBJ1-4; no reliable D call. Germline values: CDR1 SGDLS, CDR2 YYNGEE. V lost 1 base and J lost 0, with 7 bases in between. The CDR3 is 15 amino acids. The CDR3 DNA is TGTGCCAGCAGCGTATCGGTTGCAACTAATGAAAAACTGTTTTTT. This sequence encodes CASSVSVATNEKLFF.

The chain links TRBV2 to TRBJ2-3; D uncertain. V shed 7 bases and J shed 3 bases, with 20 bases lying between them. Germline assignment: CDR1 SNHLY and CDR2 FYNNEI. CDR3 length equals 16 residues. CDR3 amino acids: CASNTGSVGRTDTQYF. For the CDR3, the DNA is TGTGCCAGCAATACCGGTTCCGTCGGACGGACAGATACGCAGTATTTT.

V gene TRBV29-1 combines with J gene TRBJ2-5; TRBD2 is a possible D gene (5 bases). Trimming pared 5 bases from V and 5 bases from J, leaving 9 bases between. CDR1 and CDR2 from the germline V gene are SQVTM and ANQGSEA. The CDR3 runs to 11 residues. This chain's CDR3 is CSVSTGETQYF. The CDR3 bases are TGCAGCGTTAGTACGGGGGAGACCCAGTACTTC.

This chain uses TRBV9 with TRBJ1-5; D is perhaps TRBD1 (5 bases). The CDR3 is made up of 14 amino acids. V dropped 3 bases and J dropped 1 base, with 8 bases sitting between them. Germline V gene data show CDR1 as SGDLS and CDR2 as YYNGEE. The CDR3 bases are TGTGCCAGCAGCGCCCGGGACAGCAATCAGCCCCAGCATTTT. This codes for CASSARDSNQPQHF.

The V gene is TRBV6-1, the J gene TRBJ2-7, with 7 nucleotides matching TRBD2. This CDR3 contains 15 residues. CDR1 is MNHNS, CDR2 SASEGT, per germline. With V trimmed by 7 bases and J by 0 bases, 9 bases remained unmatched. Here the CDR3 reads CASTAPGRGSYEQYF. CDR3 bases: TGTGCCAGCACCGCCCCAGGGAGGGGCTCCTACGAGCAGTACTTC.

V usage is TRBV18 and J usage is TRBJ2-7, with 7 bases fitting TRBD1. J gave up 2 bases and V 4 bases, and 14 bases lay outside the gene matches. The CDR3 runs to 17 residues. Germline values: CDR1 KGHSH, CDR2 LQKENI. This CDR3 is CASSHDVWDSPTYEQYF. CDR3 nucleotides: TGTGCCAGCTCACATGACGTCTGGGACAGTCCCACCTACGAGCAGTACTTC. The entire variable domain, with the rest obtained from reference TRBV18 and TRBJ2-7, is as follows: NAGVMQNPRHLVRRRGQEARLRCSPMKGHSHVYWYRQLPEEGLKFMVYLQKENIIDESGMPKERFSAEFPKEGPSILRIQQVVRGDSAAYFCASSHDVWDSPTYEQYFGPGTRLTVT.

V usage is TRBV7-2 and J usage is TRBJ2-2, with 7 bases lining up with TRBD1. The germline CDR1 and CDR2 sequences are SGHTA and FQGNSA. With 4 bases clipped from V and 6 bases from J, the junction kept 8 bases outside the gene matches. The CDR3 runs to 15 residues. This CDR3 is CASSSTGAVPGELFF. In DNA form, the CDR3 reads TGTGCCAGCAGCTCAACAGGGGCGGTACCCGGGGAGCTGTTTTTT.

The V call is TRBV6-5, the J call TRBJ2-2, with TRBD1 matching over 7 bases. After removal of 6 bases from V and 1 base from J, the junction contained 5 bases not matched to a gene. The germline gives CDR1 MNHEY, CDR2 SVGAGI. This CDR3 has 15 residues. CDR3 protein: CASRPPGGNTGELFF. The DNA of the CDR3 is TGTGCCAGCAGGCCCCCAGGGGGGAACACCGGGGAGCTGTTTTTT.

The V call is TRBV19, the J call TRBJ2-7; 7 nucleotides align to TRBD1. CDR1 and CDR2 from the germline V gene are LNHDA and SQIVND (reference sequence). The CDR3 length is 14 residues. After removal of 10 bases from V and 3 bases from J, the junction contained 12 bases not matched to a gene. The CDR3 loop reads CATRRQGPFYEQYF. The CDR3 DNA follows: TGTGCCACTAGAAGACAGGGACCATTCTACGAGCAGTACTTC.

This sequence joins TRBV2 and TRBJ2-5; 7 nucleotides line up with TRBD2. The CDR3 extends over 16 amino acids. CDR1 and CDR2 from the germline V gene are SNHLY and FYNNEI. Germline trimming cut 0 bases from V and 2 bases from J; bases unmatched to any gene: 6. The CDR3 protein is CASSEALGGTQETQYF. The CDR3 region has the DNA TGTGCCAGCAGTGAAGCGCTCGGGGGGACTCAAGAGACCCAGTACTTC.

The chain joins TRBV9 to TRBJ2-1, with a weak D call TRBD2 (6 bases). CDR3 size: 15 residues. Trimming removed 0 bases at V and 7 bases at J, with 14 bases between. Germline V gene lookup returns CDR1 SGDLS and CDR2 YYNGEE. This CDR3 reads CASSVVGRGGNEQFF. The CDR3 nucleotides read TGTGCCAGCAGCGTAGTAGGTAGGGGAGGTAATGAGCAGTTCTTC.

In this sample, this clone turned up once. The chain carries TRBV30 and TRBJ2-4, with D perhaps matching TRBD1 (5 bases). Germline-derived CDR1 and CDR2 are GTSNPN and SVGIG (reference sequence). CDR3 size: 14 residues. The V gene lost 0 bases and the J gene lost 8 bases, with 14 bases spanning the gap. The CDR3 coding sequence is TGTGCCTGGAGTGTACCTCCCAGGGAAGACATTCAGTACTTC. It encodes CAWSVPPREDIQYF.

V is TRBV18 and J is TRBJ1-1; possible D gene TRBD1, 6 bases. The CDR3 extends over 14 amino acids. Germline values: CDR1 KGHSH, CDR2 LQKENI. The V end was cut by 1 base, the J end by 3 bases, with 9 bases between. The CDR3 DNA follows: TGTGCCAGCTCACCACAAGGGGGAGACACTGAAGCTTTCTTT. Residues: CASSPQGGDTEAFF.